The 28 T cell receptor beta chains given below trace back to one sample, sequenced in a study of blood T cell repertoires in COVID-19. Repertoires were generated with immunoSEQ multiplex PCR, while TCRdb's copy carries only in-frame clones and drops some. The sample has about 94,000 clones, about four fifths seen once. The sequencing input was peripheral blood. The receptors were sampled from a human donor in a cohort sampled during active COVID-19.

The chain's CDR3 is CASSVAGPNTGELFF. DNA of the CDR3: TGTGCCAGCAGCGTAGCGGGTCCGAACACCGGGGAGCTGTTTTTT. The rearrangement links TRBV9 to TRBJ2-2; D is unclear. Germline V gene data show CDR1 as SGDLS and CDR2 as YYNGEE. The CDR3 sequence is 15 residues long. V was cut by 0 bases and J by 0 bases, with 6 bases left in between.

The chain has TRBV6-6 and TRBJ2-7, with 7 bases lining up with TRBD2. This CDR3 is built from 13 residues. The J segment lost 1 base and the V segment lost 4 bases, leaving 1 base of the junction unmatched. In germline, CDR1 is MNHNY, CDR2 SVGAGI (reference sequence). The chain's CDR3 is CASSLGLSYEQYF. The CDR3 DNA reads as TGTGCCAGCAGTTTGGGACTATCCTACGAGCAGTACTTC.

The chain recombines TRBV3-1 (or the pseudogene TRBV3-2) with TRBJ2-2, with 10 bases matching TRBD2. The trim removed 0 bases at V and 6 bases at J, leaving 10 bases unmatched. Germline V gene lookup returns CDR1 LGHDT and CDR2 YNNKEL (reference sequence). The CDR3 is made up of 18 amino acids. For the CDR3, the DNA is TGTGCCAGCAGCCAAGAAGCCACTAGCGGGAAAAGGGCCGGGGAGCTGTTTTTT. Protein: CASSQEATSGKRAGELFF.

J is TRBJ2-6 and V is TRBV10-3; weak D call: TRBD1 (5 bases). From germline, CDR1 is ENHRY and CDR2 SYGVKD. This CDR3 has 17 amino acids. Trimming cost V 0 bases and J 1 base, with 10 bases left between them. DNA for the CDR3: TGTGCCATCAGTGAGTCAAGGGGTAGGTCTGGGGCCAACGTCCTGACTTTC. Amino acid sequence: CAISESRGRSGANVLTF.

V usage is TRBV7-2 and J usage is TRBJ1-5; possible D gene TRBD1, 6 bases. V was trimmed by 5 bases and J by 1 base, leaving 12 bases between them. Germline V gives CDR1 SGHTA, CDR2 FQGNSA. This CDR3 is built from 15 residues. The CDR3 region is CASSPTQGSNQPQHF. DNA for the CDR3: TGTGCCAGCAGCCCGACCCAGGGGAGCAATCAGCCCCAGCATTTT.

The V gene is TRBV7-8, the J gene TRBJ1-2, with TRBD1 matching over 8 bases. V shed 4 bases and J 3 bases; nucleotides not matched to a gene: 13. CDR1 is SGHVS and CDR2 is FQNEAQ in the germline V gene. The CDR3 runs to 17 residues. The CDR3 sequence is CASSSYYGQGWDYGYTF. The CDR3 DNA is TGTGCCAGCAGCTCCTACTACGGACAGGGTTGGGACTATGGCTACACCTTC.

This chain uses TRBV6-1 with TRBJ2-7, with D perhaps matching TRBD1 (5 bases). Trimming left V 2 bases short and J 4 bases short, with 15 bases between. The CDR3 consists of 15 residues. Germline-derived CDR1 and CDR2 are MNHNS and SASEGT. The CDR3 here is CASSEIPQGGYEQYF. The CDR3 DNA reads as TGTGCCAGCAGTGAAATTCCCCAGGGCGGATACGAGCAGTACTTC.

The chain links TRBV28 to TRBJ2-5; TRBD1 matches 11 bases. The CDR3 loop spans 14 amino acids. Losses at the gene ends were 4 bases for V and 5 bases for J; bases not matched to a gene: 3. Germline values: CDR1 MDHEN, CDR2 SYDVKM. CDR3 bases: TGTGCCAGCAGTTACGGGGACAGGGGGGAGACCCAGTACTTC. Amino acids: CASSYGDRGETQYF. The whole variable domain, filled in from reference TRBV28 and TRBJ2-5, reads DVKVTQSSRYLVKRTGEKVFLECVQDMDHENMFWYRQDPGLGLRLIYFSYDVKMKEKGDIPEGYSVSREKKERFSLILESASTNQTSMYLCASSYGDRGETQYFGPGTRLLVL.

The V and J genes are TRBV7-6 and TRBJ1-4, with D perhaps matching TRBD1 (6 bases). The CDR3 covers 14 residues. V lost 3 bases and J 8 bases, leaving 13 bases between the germline ends. Germline CDR1 SGHVS, CDR2 FNYEAQ. The chain's CDR3 is CASSFRQDQEKLFF. In DNA form, the CDR3 reads TGTGCCAGCAGCTTCCGACAGGATCAGGAAAAACTGTTTTTT. The variable domain in full, with the rest retrieved from reference TRBV7-6 and TRBJ1-4, is GAGVSQSPRYKVTKRGQDVALRCDPISGHVSLYWYRQALGQGPEFLTYFNYEAQQDKSGLPNDRFSAERPEGSISTLTIQRTEQRDSAMYRCASSFRQDQEKLFFGSGTQLSVL.

The CDR3 region is CAISEQGGQGYEQYF. The CDR3 DNA follows: TGTGCCATCAGTGAACAAGGGGGACAGGGGTACGAGCAGTACTTC. This rearrangement joins TRBV10-3 to TRBJ2-7; 10 bases agree with TRBD1. Germline CDR1 is ENHRY and CDR2 is SYGVKD. The CDR3 extends over 15 amino acids. Trimming at V came to 3 bases and at J to 4 bases, leaving 6 bases not matched to a gene.

The chain links TRBV27 to TRBJ1-1; maybe TRBD1 (6 bases). V was clipped by 4 bases and J by 4 bases, with 13 bases between them. CDR1 and CDR2 from the germline V gene are MNHEY and SMNVEV (reference sequence). This CDR3 spans 14 amino acids. The CDR3 region has the DNA TGTGCCAGCAGTTCCAGGGGATGGGGCACTGAAGCTTTCTTT. Protein: CASSSRGWGTEAFF.

CDR3 bases: TGTGCCTGGAGCCGGGGGAGAGGGGGCTACACCTTC. Its protein is CAWSRGRGGYTF. The V call is TRBV30, the J call TRBJ1-2; D possibly corresponds to TRBD1 (5 bases). Trimming pared 3 bases from V and 8 bases from J, leaving 13 bases between. The CDR3 covers 12 residues. Germline lookup yields CDR1 GTSNPN and CDR2 SVGIG (reference sequence).

The rearrangement links TRBV18 to TRBJ2-7; D possibly corresponds to TRBD2 (6 bases). Germline V gives CDR1 KGHSH, CDR2 LQKENI. The CDR3 runs to 13 residues. Trimming pared 8 bases from V and 4 bases from J, leaving 15 bases between. The CDR3, as DNA: TGTGCCAGCGCCGGGGGTATGGGTTACGAGCAGTACTTC. Protein sequence: CASAGGMGYEQYF.

The chain combines TRBV9 with TRBJ2-4, with D maybe TRBD2 (7 bases). The length of the CDR3 is 14 residues. V gave up 4 bases and J gave up 9 bases, with 17 bases separating them. CDR1 and CDR2 (germline): SGDLS, YYNGEE. The CDR3 DNA sequence: TGTGCCAGCAGCCCAGGGAGGGGGTCTAGCATTCAGTACTTC. Translation gives CASSPGRGSSIQYF.

V gene TRBV15 combines with J gene TRBJ2-7; a weak D match, TRBD2 (6 bases). The germline gives CDR1 LNHNV, CDR2 YYDKDF (reference sequence). The CDR3 is made up of 15 amino acids. Deletions cut 0 bases from V and 7 bases from J, with 16 bases between. Here the CDR3 reads CATSRDKRPEGEQYF. CDR3 nucleotide sequence: TGTGCCACCAGCAGAGATAAAAGACCGGAGGGTGAGCAGTACTTC.

The rearrangement links TRBV7-3 to TRBJ2-1, with D maybe TRBD1 (6 bases). Deletions cut 1 base from V and 4 bases from J, with 14 bases between. Germline V lookup: CDR1 SGHTA, CDR2 FQGTGA. CDR3 length equals 16 residues. CDR3 bases: TGTGCCAGCAGCTTAAGTTACAGGGCCTCATACAATGAGCAGTTCTTC. Protein: CASSLSYRASYNEQFF.

This chain uses TRBV3-1 (or the pseudogene TRBV3-2) with TRBJ1-4; D is uncertain. The CDR3 spans 14 residues. Trimming stripped 3 bases from V and 5 bases from J, with 10 bases between. Germline V CDR1 and CDR2: LGHDT, YNNKEL (reference sequence). DNA for the CDR3: TGTGCCAGCAGCCATTTAACAGAAAATGAAAAACTGTTTTTT. It encodes CASSHLTENEKLFF.

The V gene is TRBV11-2, the J gene TRBJ1-2; possibly TRBD1 for D (5 bases). The V end was cut by 1 base, the J end by 1 base, with 16 bases between. The germline gives CDR1 SGHAT, CDR2 FQNNGV. The CDR3 covers 17 residues. The CDR3 protein is CASSLVGFRADNYGYTF. CDR3 coding DNA: TGTGCCAGCAGCTTAGTTGGATTCAGGGCCGATAACTATGGCTACACCTTC.

The V and J genes are TRBV18 and TRBJ2-7; TRBD1 might be the D (6 bases). CDR3 size: 15 residues. The V and J ends lost 6 bases and 4 bases respectively, with 19 bases between them. Germline assignment: CDR1 KGHSH and CDR2 LQKENI. This CDR3 is CASSQRQVSTYEQYF. Here the CDR3 DNA reads TGTGCCAGCTCTCAGAGACAGGTAAGCACTTACGAGCAGTACTTC.

V usage is TRBV18 and J usage is TRBJ1-5; no firm D call. The CDR3 runs 15 residues. Per the germline V gene, CDR1 is KGHSH and CDR2 is LQKENI. The ends were cut back, 3 bases at V and 1 base at J, with 10 bases in the middle. The CDR3 protein is CASSPQRVSNQPQHF. The CDR3 DNA sequence: TGTGCCAGCTCACCTCAGCGGGTCAGCAATCAGCCCCAGCATTTT.

This sequence joins TRBV9 and TRBJ2-1; 8 bases fit TRBD2. Germline-derived CDR1 and CDR2 are SGDLS and YYNGEE. V shed 4 bases and J 6 bases; nucleotides not matched to a gene: 12. The CDR3 has 16 amino acids. CDR3 coding DNA: TGTGCCAGCAGCTTTAAAGCGGGAGTTGTGTCCAATGAGCAGTTCTTC. Translated, it gives CASSFKAGVVSNEQFF. The full variable domain, in which reference TRBV9 and TRBJ2-1 provide the parts outside the CDR3, is DSGVTQTPKHLITATGQRVTLRCSPRSGDLSVYWYQQSLDQGLQFLIQYYNGEERAKGNILERFSAQQFPDLHSELNLSSLELGDSALYFCASSFKAGVVSNEQFFGPGTRLTVL.

There are a few counts of this clone. The chain combines TRBV5-5 with TRBJ1-2; D perhaps matches TRBD1 (5 bases). Germline V lookup: CDR1 SGHKS, CDR2 YYEKEE (reference sequence). V lost 3 bases, J lost 3 bases, and 9 bases lay in between. This CDR3 region has 13 residues. DNA of the CDR3: TGTGCCAGCAGCTACTCGGGGGACTATGGCTACACCTTC. Its translation: CASSYSGDYGYTF.

The chain combines TRBV6-5 with TRBJ2-7; TRBD2 matches at 7 bases. The CDR3 is 13 amino acids. Germline CDR1 is MNHEY and CDR2 is SVGAGI. The ends lost 5 bases at V and 1 base at J; junction bases unmatched: 2. CDR3 DNA: TGTGCCAGCAGTCGGACTAGATCCTACGAGCAGTACTTC. Its translation is CASSRTRSYEQYF.

The chain uses TRBV6-4 and TRBJ1-3; D gene uncertain. Looked up from germline, CDR1 is MRHNA and CDR2 is SNTAGT. The germline V and J ends were trimmed by 7 bases and 0 bases, with 16 bases remaining between them. There are 16 residues in the CDR3. The CDR3 nucleotides read TGTGCCAGCACTCCCCCCTCCTGGCCCTCTGGAAACACCATATATTTT. This gives the protein CASTPPSWPSGNTIYF.

The gene calls are TRBV19 and TRBJ2-7, with unresolved D. Germline V gives CDR1 LNHDA, CDR2 SQIVND (reference sequence). This CDR3 region has 15 residues. Trimming removed 0 bases at V and 3 bases at J, with 12 bases between. In DNA, the CDR3 is TGTGCCAGTAGTATAGAGGAACAGACATACTACGAGCAGTACTTC. This sequence encodes CASSIEEQTYYEQYF.

The genes are TRBV15 and TRBJ2-5; the D gene is possibly TRBD2 (6 bases). Germline V lookup: CDR1 LNHNV, CDR2 YYDKDF (reference sequence). The length of the CDR3 is 15 residues. V lost 2 bases, J lost 5 bases, and 15 bases lay in between. CDR3 sequence reads: CATSRRRGVGETQYF. The CDR3 DNA reads TGTGCCACCAGCAGACGGCGGGGTGTGGGGGAGACCCAGTACTTC.

The chain carries TRBV7-2 and TRBJ1-2; tentatively, D is TRBD1 (6 bases). The CDR3 has 13 amino acids. V lost 6 bases to trimming and J lost 7 bases, with 15 bases between them. Germline V gene lookup returns CDR1 SGHTA and CDR2 FQGNSA. The CDR3: CASSPKGGVGYTF. The CDR3 coding sequence is TGTGCCAGCAGTCCGAAGGGGGGGGTTGGCTACACCTTC.

This chain links TRBV5-8 with TRBJ1-5; D is unresolved. The CDR3 is 14 residues long. V was clipped by 9 bases and J by 0 bases, with 13 bases between them. Germline assignment: CDR1 SGHTS and CDR2 YDEGEE. CDR3 nucleotides: TGTGCCACCACGAGGCTCCATAGCAATCAGCCCCAGCATTTT. It yields the protein CATTRLHSNQPQHF. Drawing the rest from reference TRBV5-8 and TRBJ1-5, the complete variable domain is EAGVTQSPTHLIKTRGQQATLRCSPISGHTSVYWYQQALGLGLQFLLWYDEGEERNRGNFPPRFSGRQFPNYSSELNVNALELEDSALYLCATTRLHSNQPQHFGDGTRLSIL.